The clone carrying this TCR beta chain has a handful of counts. The data belong to a study of T cell changes during pregnancy in multiple sclerosis. V lost 2 bases and J lost 4, with 14 bases in between. The germline gives CDR1 LGHNA, CDR2 YSLEER. CDR3 size: 15 residues. Some clones are missing from TCRdb's copy, which holds only in-frame ones; the method was immunoSEQ multiplex PCR. Of around 99,000 clones detected, less than 95% appear once; the ten largest clones hold 0.78%. The sequences come from peripheral blood, collected in the third trimester of pregnancy. The chain links TRBV4-3 to TRBJ1-1, with D uncertain. This clonotype was sampled from a female donor in good health, enrolled as a control in a pregnancy study. The CDR3 DNA sequence: TGCGCCAGCAGCCAATACGGGGAATGGAGCACTGAAGCTTTCTTT. Protein product: CASSQYGEWSTEAFF.